These 20 T cell receptor beta chains came from one sample sequenced in a study of blood T cell repertoires in COVID-19. The data were produced by immunoSEQ multiplex PCR, yet TCRdb's version contains in-frame clones alone and is incomplete. The sample contains hundreds of thousands of clones, about 90% of which appear only once. The source material was PBMCs or T cells enriched from blood (not recorded which). The receptor set was obtained from a woman aged 25 to 39 who had recovered from COVID-19.

The gene calls are TRBV29-1 and TRBJ1-3; D gene ambiguous. This CDR3 contains 13 residues. Trimming removed 7 bases at V and 2 bases at J, with 12 bases between. CDR1 and CDR2 (germline): SQVTM, ANQGSEA. Written as DNA, the CDR3 is TGCAGCGCCCAAATTGCTACTGGAAACACCATATATTTT. Amino acids: CSAQIATGNTIYF.

This clone has only one observation. V and J are TRBV5-1 and TRBJ2-3, with TRBD2 matching 8 bases. V lost 4 bases and J lost 3; bases outside the gene matches: 7. The CDR3 contains 15 residues. Germline CDR1 is SGHRS and CDR2 is YFSETQ. DNA of the CDR3: TGCGCCAGCAGCGGTGGCGGGGGGCGAACAGATACGCAGTATTTT. Its translation: CASSGGGGRTDTQYF.

The chain recombines TRBV15 with TRBJ1-4; D may be TRBD1 (5 bases). V lost 3 bases, J lost 6 bases, and 11 bases lay in between. CDR1 and CDR2 (germline): LNHNV, YYDKDF (reference sequence). There are 14 residues in the CDR3. The DNA of the CDR3 is TGTGCCACCAGCAGGGGGGGGGATGATGAAAAACTGTTTTTT. It yields the protein CATSRGGDDEKLFF. The full variable domain, rest sourced from reference TRBV15 and TRBJ1-4, is DAMVIQNPRYQVTQFGKPVTLSCSQTLNHNVMYWYQQKSSQAPKLLFHYYDKDFNNEADTPDNFQSRRPNTSFCFLDIRSPGLGDTAMYLCATSRGGDDEKLFFGSGTQLSVL.

This clone was observed a single time. The chain carries TRBV7-9 and TRBJ2-7; 9 bases are shared with TRBD1. CDR3 size: 13 residues. The germline V gene encodes CDR1 SEHNR and CDR2 FQNEAQ (reference sequence). The junction had 4 bases not matched to a gene; V was cut back by 5 bases and J by 5 bases. The CDR3 sequence: CASSPRDRDEQYF. CDR3 sequence (DNA): TGTGCCAGCAGCCCGCGGGACAGGGACGAGCAGTACTTC.

The chain employs TRBV3-1 (or the pseudogene TRBV3-2) and TRBJ2-7; TRBD1 might be the D (6 bases). Germline V gene lookup returns CDR1 LGHDT and CDR2 YNNKEL (reference sequence). The ends were cut back, 3 bases at V and 10 bases at J, with 25 bases in the middle. The CDR3 covers 16 residues. The CDR3: CASSHRGSGESQAQYF. The CDR3 DNA sequence: TGTGCCAGCAGCCACAGAGGTTCAGGGGAGTCTCAGGCACAGTACTTC.

The genes are TRBV11-2 and TRBJ2-7; 12 bases agree with TRBD2. The V segment lost 5 bases and the J segment 3 bases; nucleotides outside the gene matches: 5. The CDR3 spans 15 residues. The germline V gene encodes CDR1 SGHAT and CDR2 FQNNGV. CDR3 nucleotide sequence: TGTGCCAGCAGCGCTGGGACTAGCGGGTACTACGAGCAGTACTTC. Translation: CASSAGTSGYYEQYF.

The chain has TRBV9 and TRBJ1-2, with 9 bases matching TRBD1. The V and J ends lost 0 bases and 5 bases, in that order; junction bases with no gene match: 11. This CDR3 is 17 amino acids long. CDR1 and CDR2 from the germline V gene are SGDLS and YYNGEE. CDR3 nucleotides: TGTGCCAGCAGCGTAGGTGGGACAGGGACGGGGAGGTATGGCTACACCTTC. It yields the protein CASSVGGTGTGRYGYTF.

This sequence joins TRBV28 and TRBJ2-1; the match to TRBD2 covers 8 bases. This CDR3 comprises 19 residues. V lost 1 base, J lost 1 base, and 12 bases stayed unmatched. Germline CDR1 is MDHEN and CDR2 is SYDVKM. The DNA for the CDR3 is TGTGCCAGCAGTTTATTTGCCGGGAGGGCCGGGGGGTCCTACAATGAGCAGTTCTTC. Translating it yields CASSLFAGRAGGSYNEQFF.

V and J are TRBV19 and TRBJ2-6; 8 positions agree with TRBD1. Trimming removed 4 bases from V and 1 base from J; junction bases left unmatched: 12. The germline V gene encodes CDR1 LNHDA and CDR2 SQIVND (reference sequence). The CDR3 contains 19 residues. CDR3 DNA: TGTGCCAGTAGTACCTACGTAGGACAGGGTGGGTCTGGGGCCAACGTCCTGACTTTC. Amino acid sequence: CASSTYVGQGGSGANVLTF.

J is TRBJ1-5 and V is TRBV4-1; no clear D. Germline V gene sequence: CDR1 MGHRA, CDR2 YSYEKL. The germline V and J ends were trimmed by 1 base and 9 bases, with 19 bases remaining between them. The CDR3 consists of 16 residues. The CDR3 protein is CASSQGQGPAEWPQHF. CDR3 DNA: TGCGCCAGCAGCCAAGGGCAAGGTCCCGCGGAATGGCCCCAGCATTTT.

V is TRBV28 and J is TRBJ2-3; D perhaps matches TRBD1 (5 bases). CDR1 is MDHEN and CDR2 is SYDVKM in the germline V gene. CDR3 length: 12 residues. The V gene lost 8 bases and the J gene lost 1 base, with 7 bases spanning the gap. In nucleotides, the CDR3 is TGTGCCAGCCAGGGCGGCACAGATACGCAGTATTTT. Encoded protein: CASQGGTDTQYF. Filled out from reference TRBV28 and TRBJ2-3, the complete variable domain reads DVKVTQSSRYLVKRTGEKVFLECVQDMDHENMFWYRQDPGLGLRLIYFSYDVKMKEKGDIPEGYSVSREKKERFSLILESASTNQTSMYLCASQGGTDTQYFGPGTRLTVL.

The chain links TRBV27 to TRBJ1-1; D remains ambiguous. The CDR3 length is 13 residues. Germline CDR1 reads MNHEY; CDR2 reads SMNVEV (reference sequence). Trimming cost V 6 bases and J 3 bases, with 11 bases left between them. CDR3 protein: CASREDLYTEAFF. CDR3 nucleotides: TGTGCCAGCAGGGAGGATTTGTACACTGAAGCTTTCTTT.

The chain combines TRBV7-2 with TRBJ1-4, with 7 bases aligning to TRBD1. Germline-derived CDR1 and CDR2 are SGHTA and FQGNSA. The CDR3 sequence is 15 residues long. Trimming took 1 base from V and 4 from J; bases not matched to a gene: 3. Written as DNA, the CDR3 is TGTGCCAGCAGCTTAGGGGACAGACTTAATGAAAAACTGTTTTTT. Translation gives CASSLGDRLNEKLFF.

This clone showed up just a few times. The chain recombines TRBV27 with TRBJ2-2; TRBD1 aligns across 9 bases. The CDR3 is 14 residues long. Per germline, CDR1 MNHEY and CDR2 SMNVEV (reference sequence). J lost 6 bases, V lost 5 bases, and 4 bases had no gene match. CDR3 in amino acids: CASSRRDRAGELFF. The CDR3 region has the DNA TGTGCCAGCAGTCGCCGGGACAGGGCCGGGGAGCTGTTTTTT.

This clone was seen once. CDR3 in DNA: TGCGCCAGCAGTGAGACAGGGGACTACTATGGCTACACCTTC. This encodes CASSETGDYYGYTF. This rearrangement joins TRBV10-2 to TRBJ1-2; 7 nucleotides line up with TRBD1. This CDR3 has 14 amino acids. J lost 3 bases, V lost 2 bases, and 3 bases had no gene match. CDR1 WSHSY and CDR2 SAAADI come from the germline V gene.

V usage is TRBV27 and J usage is TRBJ2-4; TRBD1 aligns across 11 bases. The germline V gene has CDR1 MNHEY and CDR2 SMNVEV (reference sequence). V dropped 0 bases and J dropped 8; count of bases not matched to a gene: 9. This CDR3 region has 17 residues. CDR3 loop: CASSLSRIRDRGDIQYF. The CDR3 DNA sequence: TGTGCCAGCAGTTTATCGAGGATCCGGGACAGGGGGGACATTCAGTACTTC.

This sequence joins TRBV24-1 and TRBJ1-2; 9 nucleotides match TRBD1. V lost 7 bases and J lost 8; bases outside the gene matches: 4. Germline lookup yields CDR1 KGHDR and CDR2 SFDVKD. CDR3 length: 12 amino acids. The CDR3 sequence is CATRRDRAGYTF. CDR3 DNA: TGTGCCACCAGGCGGGACAGGGCGGGCTACACCTTC.

The J gene is TRBJ1-5, the V gene TRBV4-1; 11 positions agree with TRBD1. V trimming: 4 bases; J trimming: 6 bases; junction bases outside the gene matches: 2. The CDR3 runs to 14 residues. Germline CDR1 and CDR2: MGHRA and YSYEKL. The CDR3 bases are TGCGCCAGCAGCCTGGACAGGGGGCTTCAGCCCCAGCATTTT. Translating gives CASSLDRGLQPQHF.

This chain links TRBV27 with TRBJ2-1; 7 positions agree with TRBD1. The J segment lost 3 bases and the V segment lost 5 bases, leaving 13 bases of the junction unmatched. Germline CDR1 and CDR2: MNHEY and SMNVEV (reference sequence). This CDR3 region has 17 residues. CDR3 sequence: CASSTQSGTVHYNEQFF. The CDR3 DNA is TGTGCCAGCAGTACTCAATCCGGGACAGTCCACTACAATGAGCAGTTCTTC.

CDR3 sequence reads: CASSQARVDPTAPDTQYF. The CDR3 nucleotides are TGTGCCAGCAGCCAAGCCAGGGTGGATCCCACCGCCCCAGATACGCAGTATTTT. The rearrangement uses TRBV3-1 (or the pseudogene TRBV3-2) and TRBJ2-3; maybe TRBD1 (5 bases). This CDR3 spans 18 amino acids. V gave up 1 base and J gave up 4 bases, with 21 bases separating them. CDR1 LGHDT and CDR2 YNNKEL come from the germline V gene (reference sequence).